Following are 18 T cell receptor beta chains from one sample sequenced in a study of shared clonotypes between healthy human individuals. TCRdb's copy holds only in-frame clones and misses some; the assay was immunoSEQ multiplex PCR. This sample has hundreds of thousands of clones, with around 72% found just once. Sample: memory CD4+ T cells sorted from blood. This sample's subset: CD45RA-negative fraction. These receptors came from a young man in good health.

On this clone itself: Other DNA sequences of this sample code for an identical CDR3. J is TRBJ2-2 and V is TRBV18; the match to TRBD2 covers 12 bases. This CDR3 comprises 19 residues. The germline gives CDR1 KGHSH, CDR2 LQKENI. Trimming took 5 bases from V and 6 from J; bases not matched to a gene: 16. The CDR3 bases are TGTGCCAGCTCATTGACCGGGACTAGCGGGTCTGCGTGGGCCGGGGAGCTGTTTTTT. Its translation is CASSLTGTSGSAWAGELFF.

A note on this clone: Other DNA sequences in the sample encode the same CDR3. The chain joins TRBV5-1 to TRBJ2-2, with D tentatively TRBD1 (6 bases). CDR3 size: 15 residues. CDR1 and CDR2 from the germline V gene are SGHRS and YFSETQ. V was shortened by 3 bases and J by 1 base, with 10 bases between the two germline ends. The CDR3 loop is CASSSRGQNTGELFF. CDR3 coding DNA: TGCGCCAGCAGCTCCAGGGGACAGAACACCGGGGAGCTGTTTTTT.

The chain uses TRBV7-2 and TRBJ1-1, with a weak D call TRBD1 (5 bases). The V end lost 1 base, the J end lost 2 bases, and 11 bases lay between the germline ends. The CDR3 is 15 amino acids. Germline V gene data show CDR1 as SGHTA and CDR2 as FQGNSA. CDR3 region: CASSLVGRVNTEAFF. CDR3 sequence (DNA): TGTGCCAGCAGCTTAGTGGGCAGGGTAAACACTGAAGCTTTCTTT.

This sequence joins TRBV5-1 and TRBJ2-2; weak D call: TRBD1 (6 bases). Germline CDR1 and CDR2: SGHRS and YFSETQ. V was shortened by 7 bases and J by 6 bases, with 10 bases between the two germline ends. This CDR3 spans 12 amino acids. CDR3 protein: CASFGGAGELFF. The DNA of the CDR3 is TGCGCCAGCTTTGGGGGCGCCGGGGAGCTGTTTTTT.

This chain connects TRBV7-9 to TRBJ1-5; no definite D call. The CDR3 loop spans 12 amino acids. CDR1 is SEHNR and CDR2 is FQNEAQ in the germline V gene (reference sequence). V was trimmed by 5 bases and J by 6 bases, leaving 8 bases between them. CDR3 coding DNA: TGTGCCAGCAGCACGGGAGCTCAGCCCCAGCATTTT. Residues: CASSTGAQPQHF.

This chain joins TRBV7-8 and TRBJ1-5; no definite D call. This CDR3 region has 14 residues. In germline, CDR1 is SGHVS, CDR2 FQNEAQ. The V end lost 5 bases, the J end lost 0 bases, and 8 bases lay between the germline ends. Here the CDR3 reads CASSDANSNQPQHF. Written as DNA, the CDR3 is TGTGCCAGCAGCGACGCTAATAGCAATCAGCCCCAGCATTTT. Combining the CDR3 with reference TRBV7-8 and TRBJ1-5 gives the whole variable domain GAGVSQSPRYKVAKRGQDVALRCDPISGHVSLFWYQQALGQGPEFLTYFQNEAQLDKSGLPSDRFFAERPEGSVSTLKIQRTQQEDSAVYLCASSDANSNQPQHFGDGTRLSIL.

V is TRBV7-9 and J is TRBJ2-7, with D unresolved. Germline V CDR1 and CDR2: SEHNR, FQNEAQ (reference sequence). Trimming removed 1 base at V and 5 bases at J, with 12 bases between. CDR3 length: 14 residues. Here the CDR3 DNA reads TGTGCCAGCAGCTTAGTCGGCCCTATTGACGAGCAGTACTTC. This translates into CASSLVGPIDEQYF.

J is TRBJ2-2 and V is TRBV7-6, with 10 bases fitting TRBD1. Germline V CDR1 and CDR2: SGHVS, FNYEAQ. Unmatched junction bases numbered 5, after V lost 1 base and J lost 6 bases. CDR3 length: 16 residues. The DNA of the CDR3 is TGTGCCAGCAGCTTAGAGGGACAGGGGTTCGCCGGGGAGCTGTTTTTT. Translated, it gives CASSLEGQGFAGELFF.

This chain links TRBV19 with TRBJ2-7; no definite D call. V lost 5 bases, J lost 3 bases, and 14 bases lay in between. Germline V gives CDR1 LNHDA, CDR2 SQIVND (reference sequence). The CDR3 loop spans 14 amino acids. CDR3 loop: CASSVATRSYEQYF. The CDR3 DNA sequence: TGTGCCAGTAGTGTGGCGACCAGGAGCTACGAGCAGTACTTC.

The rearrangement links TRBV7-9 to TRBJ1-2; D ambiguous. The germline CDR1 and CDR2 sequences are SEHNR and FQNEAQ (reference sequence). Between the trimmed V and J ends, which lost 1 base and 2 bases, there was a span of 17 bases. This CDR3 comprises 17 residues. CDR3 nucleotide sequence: TGTGCCAGCAGCTTAGTTATGTGGGGAAAGGAGAACTATGGCTACACCTTC. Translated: CASSLVMWGKENYGYTF.

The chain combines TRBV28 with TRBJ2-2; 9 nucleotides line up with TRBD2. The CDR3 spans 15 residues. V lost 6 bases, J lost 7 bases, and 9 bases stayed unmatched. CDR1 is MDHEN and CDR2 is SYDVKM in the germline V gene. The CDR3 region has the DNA TGTGCCAGCAGCCACCTGGGACTAGCTAGCGGGGAGCTGTTTTTT. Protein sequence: CASSHLGLASGELFF.

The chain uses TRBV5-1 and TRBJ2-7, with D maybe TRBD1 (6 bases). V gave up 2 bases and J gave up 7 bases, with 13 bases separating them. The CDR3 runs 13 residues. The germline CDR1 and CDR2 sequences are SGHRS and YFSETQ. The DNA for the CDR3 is TGCGCCAGCAGCTTCGGACAGCGCCAGGAGCAGTACTTC. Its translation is CASSFGQRQEQYF.

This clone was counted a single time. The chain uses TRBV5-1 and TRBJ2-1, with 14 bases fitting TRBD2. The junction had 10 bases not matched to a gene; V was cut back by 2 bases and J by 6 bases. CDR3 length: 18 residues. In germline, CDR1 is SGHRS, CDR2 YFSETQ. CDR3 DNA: TGCGCCAGCAGCTTCCTTTCGGGGACTAGCGGGAGCAGCAATGAGCAGTTCTTC. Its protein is CASSFLSGTSGSSNEQFF.

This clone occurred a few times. CDR3: CASSTNSGDTGELFF. The DNA of the CDR3 is TGTGCCAGCAGTACTAACTCGGGGGATACCGGGGAGCTGTTTTTT. The chain combines TRBV6-4 with TRBJ2-2; D perhaps matches TRBD2 (6 bases). The germline V and J ends were trimmed by 5 bases and 5 bases, with 15 bases remaining between them. The CDR3 extends over 15 amino acids. Germline CDR1 MRHNA, CDR2 SNTAGT.

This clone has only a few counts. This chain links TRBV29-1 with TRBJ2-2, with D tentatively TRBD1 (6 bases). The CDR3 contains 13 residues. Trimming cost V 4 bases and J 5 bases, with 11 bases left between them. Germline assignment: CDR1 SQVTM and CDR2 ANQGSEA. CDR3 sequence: CSVARGGTGELFF. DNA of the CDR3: TGCAGCGTTGCCAGGGGCGGTACCGGGGAGCTGTTTTTT.

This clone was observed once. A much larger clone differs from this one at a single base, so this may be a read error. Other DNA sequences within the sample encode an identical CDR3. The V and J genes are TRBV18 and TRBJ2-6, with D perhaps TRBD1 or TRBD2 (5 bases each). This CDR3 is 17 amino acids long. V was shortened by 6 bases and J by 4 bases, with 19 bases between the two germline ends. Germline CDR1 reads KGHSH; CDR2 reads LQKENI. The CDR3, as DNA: TGTGCCAGCTCGTCAAAAGGCCCAGGGACCGGGGCCAACGTCCTGACTTTC. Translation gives CASSSKGPGTGANVLTF.

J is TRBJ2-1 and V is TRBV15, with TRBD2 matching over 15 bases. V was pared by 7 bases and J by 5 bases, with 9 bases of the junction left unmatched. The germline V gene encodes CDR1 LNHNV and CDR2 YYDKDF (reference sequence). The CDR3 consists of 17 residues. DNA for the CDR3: TGTGCCACCACCGGGACTAGCGGGAGGTTAAGGCACAATGAGCAGTTCTTC. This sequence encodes CATTGTSGRLRHNEQFF.

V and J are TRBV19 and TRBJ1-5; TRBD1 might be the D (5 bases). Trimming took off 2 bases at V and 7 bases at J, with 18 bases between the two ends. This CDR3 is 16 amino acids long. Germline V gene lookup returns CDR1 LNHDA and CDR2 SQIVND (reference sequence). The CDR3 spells CASSILGSRGGQPQHF. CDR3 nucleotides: TGTGCCAGTAGTATATTGGGGTCGAGGGGCGGCCAGCCCCAGCATTTT.